Presented here are 25 T cell receptor beta chains from one specimen sequenced in a study of tumour-infiltrating T cells in Burkitt lymphoma. Repertoires were generated with immunoSEQ multiplex PCR, while TCRdb's copy carries only in-frame clones and drops some. The repertoire consists of fewer than 800 clones, with 45% to 55% occurring once and the leading ten covering around a quarter. Sequences were obtained from tumor tissue. The receptors shown here come from a human donor with Burkitt lymphoma.

The chain is built from TRBV5-6 and TRBJ2-5; D is ambiguous. Trimming shortened V by 0 bases and J by 7 bases, and 22 bases separated the two germline ends. The germline V gene encodes CDR1 SGHDT and CDR2 YYEEEE. The CDR3 loop spans 17 amino acids. This CDR3 is CASSLETPFVENGTQYF. In DNA form, the CDR3 reads TGTGCCAGCAGCTTGGAAACTCCTTTTGTTGAGAACGGGACCCAGTACTTC.

The V gene is TRBV4-2, the J gene TRBJ1-4; D is undetermined. The CDR3 spans 14 residues. Between the trimmed V and J ends, which lost 5 bases and 3 bases, there was a span of 10 bases. Germline V gene lookup returns CDR1 LGHNA and CDR2 YNFKEQ. For the CDR3, the DNA is TGTGCCAGCAGCTTGGCTGGGTCTAATGAAAAACTGTTTTTT. Its translation: CASSLAGSNEKLFF.

This clone was counted a few times. The rearrangement links TRBV10-3 to TRBJ2-7, with 10 positions matching TRBD1. J was trimmed by 3 bases and V by 11 bases; bases with no gene match: 4. The CDR3 length is 12 residues. CDR1 and CDR2 from the germline V gene are ENHRY and SYGVKD. The DNA of the CDR3 is TGTGCCTCTGGACAGGGGGACTACGAGCAGTACTTC. Translated: CASGQGDYEQYF.

The chain recombines TRBV7-6 with TRBJ2-1; 7 bases match TRBD2. The CDR3 is 15 amino acids. V gave up 5 bases and J gave up 0 bases; unmatched junction bases: 4. Germline assignment: CDR1 SGHVS and CDR2 FNYEAQ. CDR3 region: CASSLQRGSYNEQFF. The CDR3 nucleotides read TGTGCCAGCAGCCTTCAGCGGGGCTCCTACAATGAGCAGTTCTTC. Full variable domain (rest looked up from reference TRBV7-6 and TRBJ2-1): GAGVSQSPRYKVTKRGQDVALRCDPISGHVSLYWYRQALGQGPEFLTYFNYEAQQDKSGLPNDRFSAERPEGSISTLTIQRTEQRDSAMYRCASSLQRGSYNEQFFGPGTRLTVL.

The CDR3 bases are TGTGCCAGCAGCCGCCCGGGACAGAGCTCCTACGAGCAGTACTTC. It yields the protein CASSRPGQSSYEQYF. V gene TRBV7-9 combines with J gene TRBJ2-7, with 7 bases fitting TRBD1. Germline V CDR1 and CDR2: SEHNR, FQNEAQ (reference sequence). The CDR3 sequence is 15 residues long. V gave up 5 bases and J gave up 0 bases; unmatched junction bases: 7.

This clone is large by share. This chain links TRBV21-1 with TRBJ2-2; TRBD1 is the table's D call, not checked against the DNA. TRBV21-1 is flagged as a pseudogene. There are 17 residues in the CDR3. In DNA, the CDR3 is TGTGCCAGCAAGACGAGAACAGGGGTGAGCTTCACCGGGGAGCTGTTTTTT. Its protein is CASKTRTGVSFTGELFF.

The rearrangement links TRBV27 to TRBJ2-3, with 10 bases identical to TRBD2. The V gene end was trimmed by 2 bases and the J gene end by 3 bases; junction bases not matched to a gene: 8. The CDR3 consists of 17 residues. From germline, CDR1 is MNHEY and CDR2 SMNVEV (reference sequence). CDR3 amino acids: CASSLGKRGGRTDTQYF. In DNA form, the CDR3 reads TGTGCCAGCAGTTTAGGGAAGCGGGGGGGCAGAACAGATACGCAGTATTTT.

The J gene is TRBJ2-1, the V gene TRBV7-2; D could derive from TRBD1 or TRBD2 (6 bases each). Germline CDR1 is SGHTA and CDR2 is FQGNSA. V was pared by 8 bases and J by 7 bases, with 15 bases between. The CDR3 extends over 13 amino acids. The CDR3 nucleotides read TGTGCCAGCGGTTTTGGAGGGGGGAATGAGCAGTTCTTC. Translation: CASGFGGGNEQFF.

This sequence joins TRBV7-7 and TRBJ2-1; D possibly corresponds to TRBD2 (6 bases). Per the germline V gene, CDR1 is SSHAT and CDR2 is FNYEAQ (reference sequence). The length of the CDR3 is 13 residues. CDR3 sequence: CTSSLEQGWEQFF. DNA for the CDR3: TGTACTAGCAGCTTAGAGCAGGGTTGGGAGCAGTTCTTC.

This sequence joins TRBV10-1 and TRBJ2-2, with TRBD1 as a possible D gene (6 bases). Germline assignment: CDR1 WNHNN and CDR2 SYGVQD (reference sequence). V lost 4 bases to trimming and J lost 2 bases, with 17 bases between them. This CDR3 comprises 17 residues. This CDR3 is CASSANWGQVNTGELFF. Written as DNA, the CDR3 is TGCGCCAGCAGTGCGAATTGGGGACAAGTAAACACCGGGGAGCTGTTTTTT.

V usage is TRBV19 and J usage is TRBJ1-2, with unresolved D. The germline CDR1 and CDR2 sequences are LNHDA and SQIVND (reference sequence). V gave up 0 bases and J gave up 5 bases, with 13 bases separating them. CDR3 size: 15 residues. The chain's CDR3 is CASSIDPKTTYGYTF. The CDR3 region has the DNA TGTGCCAGTAGTATAGATCCCAAGACAACTTATGGCTACACCTTC. Full variable domain (remainder filled in from reference TRBV19 and TRBJ1-2): DGGITQSPKYLFRKEGQNVTLSCEQNLNHDAMYWYRQDPGQGLRLIYYSQIVNDFQKGDIAEGYSVSREKKESFPLTVTSAQKNPTAFYLCASSIDPKTTYGYTFGSGTRLTVV.

This clone is labeled hyperexpanded. V is TRBV4-1 and J is TRBJ2-2, with 8 bases aligning to TRBD2. This CDR3 spans 16 amino acids. Losses at the gene ends were 4 bases for V and 4 bases for J; bases not matched to a gene: 8. Germline values: CDR1 MGHRA, CDR2 YSYEKL. The CDR3 reads CASSPPGGQVTGELFF. The CDR3 region has the DNA TGCGCCAGCAGCCCTCCGGGGGGGCAGGTCACCGGGGAGCTGTTTTTT.

The rearrangement links TRBV7-2 to TRBJ1-4; 9 positions match TRBD1. This CDR3 is built from 15 residues. The germline V gene has CDR1 SGHTA and CDR2 FQGNSA. The V gene end was trimmed by 5 bases and the J gene end by 8 bases; junction bases not matched to a gene: 9. The CDR3 protein is CASSLLTGGVEKLFF. The CDR3, as DNA: TGTGCCAGCAGCCTACTGACAGGGGGAGTCGAAAAACTGTTTTTT.

V gene TRBV5-8 combines with J gene TRBJ2-1; 7 bases are shared with TRBD1. Looked up from germline, CDR1 is SGHTS and CDR2 is YDEGEE. The CDR3 is 14 amino acids. Trimming removed 3 bases from V and 5 bases from J; junction bases left unmatched: 5. Written as DNA, the CDR3 is TGTGCCAGCAGCTACGGGACAGAGCACAATGAGCAGTTCTTC. Amino acid sequence: CASSYGTEHNEQFF.

This clone is classed as large. This chain connects TRBV9 to TRBJ2-3, with TRBD2 identical over 15 bases. The germline CDR1 and CDR2 sequences are SGDLS and YYNGEE. Unmatched junction bases numbered 4, after V lost 3 bases and J lost 2 bases. This CDR3 spans 17 amino acids. CDR3 nucleotide sequence: TGTGCCAGCAGCGGGACTAGCGGGGGGGCGATCACAGATACGCAGTATTTT. Amino acids: CASSGTSGGAITDTQYF.

The chain joins TRBV9 to TRBJ2-1, with TRBD2 matching over 9 bases. The germline gives CDR1 SGDLS, CDR2 YYNGEE. V lost 0 bases and J lost 4; bases outside the gene matches: 8. The CDR3 is 17 amino acids. As DNA, the CDR3 is TGTGCCAGCAGCGTAGGATCGGCTAGCGGGGCATACAATGAGCAGTTCTTC. Its protein is CASSVGSASGAYNEQFF.

In its sample, this clone is large. This chain connects TRBV6-1 to TRBJ1-5; no definite D call. The CDR3 is made up of 13 amino acids. From germline, CDR1 is MNHNS and CDR2 SASEGT. V lost 7 bases, J lost 0 bases, and 7 bases lay in between. The CDR3 is CASNYASNQPQHF. The CDR3 DNA follows: TGTGCCAGCAATTATGCTAGCAATCAGCCCCAGCATTTT.

The gene calls are TRBV25-1 and TRBJ1-2; D gene ambiguous. Germline V gene data show CDR1 as MGHDK and CDR2 as SYGVNS. Trimming shortened V by 5 bases and J by 4 bases, and 14 bases separated the two germline ends. The length of the CDR3 is 14 residues. The CDR3 reads CASSLVGKTYGYTF. The CDR3 DNA follows: TGTGCCAGCAGTCTTGTGGGAAAGACCTATGGCTACACCTTC.

The chain recombines TRBV19 with TRBJ1-5, with TRBD1 matching 10 bases. Trimming removed 8 bases from V and 1 base from J; junction bases left unmatched: 5. Germline loops: CDR1 LNHDA, CDR2 SQIVND (reference sequence). The CDR3 has 15 residues. The CDR3 reads CASSDRGVSNQPQHF. DNA for the CDR3: TGTGCCAGTTCGGACAGGGGGGTGAGCAATCAGCCCCAGCATTTT. The full variable domain, with the rest looked up from reference TRBV19 and TRBJ1-5, is DGGITQSPKYLFRKEGQNVTLSCEQNLNHDAMYWYRQDPGQGLRLIYYSQIVNDFQKGDIAEGYSVSREKKESFPLTVTSAQKNPTAFYLCASSDRGVSNQPQHFGDGTRLSIL.

This clone is large within its sample. V gene TRBV7-8 combines with J gene TRBJ2-7, with 8 bases aligning to TRBD2. From germline, CDR1 is SGHVS and CDR2 FQNEAQ. There are 15 residues in the CDR3. With 3 bases clipped from V and 2 bases from J, the junction kept 6 bases outside the gene matches. This chain's CDR3 is CASSFGGDTTYEQYF. DNA of the CDR3: TGTGCCAGCAGCTTCGGGGGGGACACCACCTACGAGCAGTACTTC.

The rearrangement links TRBV28 to TRBJ2-2; no clear D gene. Looked up from germline, CDR1 is MDHEN and CDR2 is SYDVKM. With 3 bases removed from V and 7 bases from J, the gap between germline ends came to 9 bases. The CDR3 is 13 amino acids. In DNA form, the CDR3 reads TGTGCCAGCAGTTTGATTCCGGGCGGGGAGCTGTTTTTT. This encodes CASSLIPGGELFF.

The chain employs TRBV4-2 and TRBJ1-6; 9 bases match TRBD1. This CDR3 contains 20 residues. V was pared by 0 bases and J by 1 base, with 10 bases of the junction left unmatched. Germline CDR1 is LGHNA and CDR2 is YNFKEQ. CDR3 protein: CASSQDPPGTGLSYNSPLHF. Here the CDR3 DNA reads TGTGCCAGCAGCCAAGATCCCCCCGGGACAGGGTTGTCCTATAATTCACCCCTCCACTTT.

The chain joins TRBV28 to TRBJ2-7; 8 bases are a match to TRBD2. Per the germline V gene, CDR1 is MDHEN and CDR2 is SYDVKM. V gave up 2 bases and J gave up 4 bases; unmatched junction bases: 4. The CDR3 covers 14 residues. The CDR3, as DNA: TGTGCCAGCAGTTTACCAGCGGGGGAATACGAGCAGTACTTC. Translation gives CASSLPAGEYEQYF.

The chain links TRBV14 to TRBJ1-2; D unresolved. The germline V gene has CDR1 SGHDN and CDR2 FVKESK. The CDR3 sequence is 15 residues long. The V end was cut by 0 bases, the J end by 7 bases, with 15 bases between. The CDR3 DNA is TGTGCCAGCAGCCAAGAACCGTTTTCACGGAGTGGCTACACCTTC. This encodes CASSQEPFSRSGYTF.

This chain connects TRBV19 to TRBJ1-4, with unresolved D. The CDR3 spans 15 residues. CDR1 and CDR2 from the germline V gene are LNHDA and SQIVND (reference sequence). V dropped 3 bases and J dropped 8 bases, with 16 bases sitting between them. The CDR3 coding sequence is TGTGCCAGTAGTATTGGAGGCGGAGTAGTGGAAAAACTGTTTTTT. As protein: CASSIGGGVVEKLFF.